The rows below give T cell receptor beta chains drawn from one sample of a study of T cells in Graves' hyperthyroidism and ophthalmopathy. TCRdb redid the calling of the multiplex PCR reads with MiXCR, one entry per CDR3 protein. The data show 300,000 to 450,000 distinct CDR3 sequences, 15% to 17% seen once. What was sequenced was blood. The receptors were gathered from a young woman with Graves' hyperthyroidism that later progressed to Graves' ophthalmopathy. Both conserved end residues are part of each CDR3. The D gene is left open where the match is weak. The size field is filled for only some rows; it gives once, few, many or a size class.

clone_size,d_call,j_call,v_call,cdr3_aa,cdr3_nt
NA,NA,TRBJ2-7,TRBV5-5,CASSLDWIITQEQYF,TGTGCCAGCAGCTTGGATTGGATCATCACTCAGGAGCAGTACTTC
many,NA,TRBJ1-1,TRBV2,CASRGRGNTEAFF,TGTGCCAGCAGGGGACGGGGGAACACTGAAGCTTTCTTT
NA,NA,TRBJ2-7,TRBV4-1,CASSQVAGFSYEQYF,TGCGCCAGCAGCCAAGTCGCGGGGTTCTCCTACGAGCAGTACTTC
NA,NA,TRBJ1-1,TRBV5-5,CASSLEGMNTVAFF,TGTGCCAGCAGCTTGGAAGGGATGAACACTGTAGCTTTCTTT
many,NA,TRBJ1-2,TRBV6-1,CASSERGMRTDGYTF,TGTGCCAGCAGTGAAAGGGGAATGAGGACAGATGGCTACACCTTC
NA,NA,TRBJ2-1,TRBV19,CASSIFKDEQFF,TGTGCCAGTAGTATATTTAAGGATGAGCAGTTCTTC
NA,NA,TRBJ2-1,TRBV20-1,CSAKERTSSYNEQFF,TGCAGTGCTAAGGAGCGCACTAGCTCCTACAATGAGCAGTTCTTC
NA,TRBD2,TRBJ2-2,TRBV15,CATSSVLAGGYTGELFF,TGTGCCACCAGCAGCGTACTAGCGGGAGGATACACCGGGGAGCTGTTTTTT
NA,NA,TRBJ2-2,TRBV20-1,CSAREAGRTGTGELFF,TGCAGTGCTAGAGAAGCCGGACGGACGGGCACCGGGGAGCTGTTTTTT
few,NA,TRBJ2-1,TRBV28,CASSQLRAGADEQFF,TGTGCCAGCAGTCAACTACGGGCAGGGGCGGATGAGCAGTTCTTC
many,NA,TRBJ2-5,TRBV7-9,CASSSSSLRETQYF,TGTGCCAGCAGCTCTTCTTCGCTGAGGGAGACCCAGTACTTC
many,TRBD2,TRBJ2-3,TRBV20-1,CSALYLAGGIYTQYF,TGCAGTGCTCTCTATCTAGCGGGAGGAATATATACGCAGTATTTT
many,NA,TRBJ1-3,TRBV2,CASSPMTATSGNTIYF,TGTGCCAGCAGCCCGATGACAGCTACCTCTGGAAACACCATATATTTT
NA,TRBD2,TRBJ2-1,TRBV9,CASSDSGSPYNEQFF,TGTGCCAGCAGCGACAGCGGGAGTCCCTACAATGAGCAGTTCTTC
many,NA,TRBJ1-5,TRBV28,CASSLTQRLNQPQHF,TGTGCCAGCAGTTTGACGCAAAGGTTAAATCAGCCCCAGCATTTT
many,TRBD2,TRBJ2-7,TRBV2,CASSLTSGNSYEQYF,TGTGCCAGCAGTTTGACTAGCGGGAACTCCTACGAGCAGTACTTC
many,TRBD1,TRBJ2-7,TRBV28,CASSWVTGRYEQYF,TGTGCCAGCAGTTGGGTGACAGGGCGGTACGAGCAGTACTTC
NA,TRBD1,TRBJ2-7,TRBV27,CASSLSGQGHEQYF,TGTGCCAGCAGTTTATCGGGACAGGGCCACGAGCAGTACTTC
many,NA,TRBJ1-1,TRBV4-1,CASSQAARVKMNTEAFF,TGCGCCAGCAGCCAAGCTGCCAGGGTGAAAATGAACACTGAAGCTTTCTTT
NA,NA,TRBJ2-6,TRBV24-1,CATSGSGANVLTF,TGTGCCACCAGTGGGTCTGGGGCCAACGTCCTGACTTTC
many,NA,TRBJ2-1,TRBV6-1,CASSELAGAKYNEQFF,TGTGCCAGCAGTGAATTGGCGGGTGCTAAGTACAATGAGCAGTTCTTC
few,NA,TRBJ1-3,TRBV19,CASSMIEGSEGNTIYF,TGTGCCAGTAGTATGATCGAGGGTTCGGAAGGAAACACCATATATTTT
few,TRBD2,TRBJ2-1,TRBV5-1,CASSLTPSGRINEQFF,TGCGCCAGCAGCTTGACCCCTAGCGGGAGAATTAATGAGCAGTTCTTC
many,TRBD1,TRBJ1-1,TRBV28,CASSVPRQGGTEAFF,TGTGCCAGCAGTGTACCCCGACAGGGTGGCACTGAAGCTTTCTTT
many,TRBD2,TRBJ2-7,TRBV6-2/TRBV6-3,CASSTPGLANEQYF,TGTGCCAGCAGTACCCCGGGACTAGCCAACGAGCAGTACTTC
many,TRBD2,TRBJ2-1,TRBV14,CASSARTSGRSNEQFF,TGTGCCAGCAGCGCACGGACTAGCGGGAGGAGTAATGAGCAGTTCTTC
many,TRBD1,TRBJ2-1,TRBV29-1,CSVAGQGVNEQFF,TGCAGCGTTGCGGGACAGGGAGTCAATGAGCAGTTCTTC
few,NA,TRBJ2-2,TRBV20-1,CSARDFLRGTGELFF,TGCAGTGCTAGAGACTTCCTTAGGGGGACCGGGGAGCTGTTTTTT
few,NA,TRBJ2-7,TRBV14,CASSQVVTFEQYF,TGTGCCAGCAGCCAAGTAGTGACATTCGAGCAGTACTTC
many,NA,TRBJ1-1,TRBV11-2,CASSLFAKNTEAFF,TGTGCCAGCAGCTTATTTGCCAAGAACACTGAAGCTTTCTTT
many,TRBD2,TRBJ2-2,TRBV5-1,CASSRLAGDGAGELFF,TGCGCCAGCAGCCGGCTAGCGGGAGATGGAGCCGGGGAGCTGTTTTTT
few,NA,TRBJ2-3,TRBV7-8,CASSPLGRPDTQYF,TGTGCCAGCAGTCCACTAGGACGTCCAGATACGCAGTATTTT
NA,TRBD2,TRBJ2-1,TRBV7-8,CASSLVGGGPGEQFF,TGTGCCAGCAGCTTAGTGGGGGGAGGGCCGGGTGAGCAGTTCTTC
many,TRBD2,TRBJ2-5,TRBV28,CASSRGDLRAQTQYF,TGTGCCAGCAGCCGGGGGGACCTCCGGGCGCAGACCCAGTACTTC
few,TRBD1,TRBJ1-5,TRBV5-6,CASSLVGDRGNQPQHF,TGTGCCAGCAGCTTGGTGGGTGACAGGGGCAATCAGCCCCAGCATTTT
many,NA,TRBJ2-3,TRBV12-3/TRBV12-4,CASSFNPGSTDTQYF,TGTGCCAGCAGTTTTAACCCAGGCAGCACAGATACGCAGTATTTT
NA,NA,TRBJ1-1,TRBV6-2/TRBV6-3,CATRLGNTEAFF,TGTGCCACCAGATTGGGGAACACTGAAGCTTTCTTT
medium-sized,NA,TRBJ1-2,TRBV27,CASLDTRQAWGYGYTF,TGTGCCAGCCTAGATACCCGACAGGCTTGGGGCTATGGCTACACCTTC
many,NA,TRBJ2-3,TRBV5-1,CASSLHRLDTQYF,TGCGCCAGCAGCTTACACAGACTAGATACGCAGTATTTT
few,TRBD2,TRBJ2-1,TRBV24-1,CATSDVSSGRILDEQFF,TGTGCCACCAGTGACGTATCTAGCGGGAGGATTCTTGATGAGCAGTTCTTC
many,TRBD1,TRBJ1-5,TRBV11-2,CASSPLRGQGVQPQHF,TGTGCCAGCAGCCCCCTGCGTGGACAGGGCGTTCAGCCCCAGCATTTT
many,TRBD2,TRBJ2-1,TRBV7-8,CASSLWGWGTRAGEQFF,TGTGCCAGCAGCTTATGGGGGTGGGGGACTAGGGCCGGTGAGCAGTTCTTC
many,NA,TRBJ1-1,TRBV11-2,CASSLAVPQGDAFF,TGTGCCAGCAGCTTAGCCGTACCTCAGGGAGATGCTTTCTTT
NA,TRBD2,TRBJ2-1,TRBV6-2/TRBV6-3,CASRLAGSYNEQFF,TGTGCCAGCAGACTAGCGGGCTCCTACAATGAGCAGTTCTTC
many,NA,TRBJ2-7,TRBV5-1,CASSPEGGLLSYEQYF,TGCGCCAGCAGCCCGGAGGGAGGACTCCTCTCCTACGAGCAGTACTTC
many,NA,TRBJ2-1,TRBV30,CAWSSPGRKVHNEQFF,TGTGCCTGGAGCTCCCCCGGGAGAAAAGTCCACAATGAGCAGTTCTTC
once,TRBD2,TRBJ2-1,TRBV5-1,CASSPPLAGGPGNEQFF,TGCGCCAGCAGCCCGCCCCTAGCGGGAGGGCCGGGGAATGAGCAGTTCTTC
many,TRBD1,TRBJ1-2,TRBV14,CASSLARTGGYGYTF,TGTGCCAGCAGCCTCGCCCGGACAGGCGGCTATGGCTACACCTTC
many,NA,TRBJ1-1,TRBV20-1,CSAEMEEAFF,TGCAGTGCTGAGATGGAGGAAGCTTTCTTT
NA,TRBD1,TRBJ2-5,TRBV19,CASSTVTGGGRTQYF,TGTGCCAGTAGTACCGTGACAGGGGGCGGTCGGACCCAGTACTTC
many,NA,TRBJ2-1,TRBV24-1,CATSDPLAVYNEQFF,TGTGCCACCAGTGATCCCTTAGCAGTCTACAATGAGCAGTTCTTC
many,TRBD2,TRBJ2-1,TRBV10-3,CAISDTSGRSSYNEQFF,TGTGCCATCAGCGATACTAGCGGGAGAAGCTCCTACAATGAGCAGTTCTTC
many,TRBD2,TRBJ2-7,TRBV20-1,CSAPTSGSRNEQYF,TGCAGTGCTCCTACTAGCGGGAGTCGTAACGAGCAGTACTTC
NA,TRBD1,TRBJ2-6,TRBV6-1,CASRRGHTGANVLTF,TGTGCCAGCAGGAGGGGGCATACTGGGGCCAACGTCCTGACTTTC
many,TRBD2,TRBJ2-1,TRBV19,CASSVSSGRLSYNEQFF,TGTGCCAGTAGCGTTTCTAGCGGACGACTTTCCTACAATGAGCAGTTCTTC